The clone carrying this T cell receptor (beta chain) was picked up a small number of times. The antigen remains undetermined. This record belongs to a study of T cell responses to AZD1222 COVID-19 vaccine. The overall study: Second doses at about 4 or about 12 weeks were pooled. Study-level results: Donors in the cohort were predominantly white British and more often female, and clonal diversity was possibly underestimated.

Generated by immunoSEQ multiplex PCR, the TCRdb table keeps only in-frame clones and is missing some. The sample has 100,000 to 150,000 clones; under 85% are singletons. The sample in question was peripheral blood, obtained on day 0 of AZD1222 vaccination. The TCR comes from an adult in good health.

The CDR3 sequence is CASSSTNRGGGEKLFF. CDR3 DNA sequence: TGCGCCAGCAGCTCCACAAACAGGGGAGGCGGTGAAAAACTGTTTTTT. The chain joins TRBV5-1 to TRBJ1-4; the match to TRBD1 covers 7 bases. The CDR3 consists of 16 residues. V lost 3 bases and J lost 7; bases outside the gene matches: 12. Germline CDR1 reads SGHRS; CDR2 reads YFSETQ.